The 5 T cell receptor beta chains below come from one sample, sequenced in a study of blood T cell repertoires in COVID-19. The assay was immunoSEQ multiplex PCR, and TCRdb's table has in-frame clones only and misses some. The table shows about 24,000 clones, with approximately 86% occurring only once. Sequencing was done on a sample of peripheral blood. These receptors all stem from a man aged 45 to 65 with active COVID-19.

The genes are TRBV19 and TRBJ1-1; D is unresolved. Germline-derived CDR1 and CDR2 are LNHDA and SQIVND (reference sequence). The length of the CDR3 is 14 residues. V lost 2 bases and J lost 2, with 9 bases in between. CDR3 protein: CASSISTTNTEAFF. For the CDR3, the DNA is TGTGCCAGTAGTATATCCACTACTAACACTGAAGCTTTCTTT.

V gene TRBV9 combines with J gene TRBJ2-1; D might be TRBD2 (6 bases). Germline lookup yields CDR1 SGDLS and CDR2 YYNGEE. The CDR3 is made up of 15 amino acids. The germline V and J ends were trimmed by 3 bases and 3 bases, with 13 bases remaining between them. The CDR3 region has the DNA TGTGCCAGCAGCGCTTCGGGACTTAGCTACAATGAGCAGTTCTTC. Protein sequence: CASSASGLSYNEQFF. Full variable domain (missing parts from reference TRBV9 and TRBJ2-1): DSGVTQTPKHLITATGQRVTLRCSPRSGDLSVYWYQQSLDQGLQFLIQYYNGEERAKGNILERFSAQQFPDLHSELNLSSLELGDSALYFCASSASGLSYNEQFFGPGTRLTVL.

V and J are TRBV6-2 or TRBV6-3 and TRBJ2-2; no clear D gene. The CDR3 has 14 residues. Trimming took off 5 bases at V and 1 base at J, with 8 bases between the two ends. Germline CDR1 MNHEY, CDR2 SVGEGT. CDR3 sequence reads: CASSLIQNTGELFF. The CDR3 DNA sequence: TGTGCCAGCAGTCTAATTCAGAACACCGGGGAGCTGTTTTTT.

The V and J genes are TRBV7-2 and TRBJ2-1; TRBD1 agrees at 7 bases. The germline CDR1 and CDR2 sequences are SGHTA and FQGNSA. With V trimmed by 5 bases and J by 1 base, 5 bases remained unmatched. The CDR3 runs to 15 residues. The CDR3 DNA sequence: TGTGCCAGCAGCCCTGGGGACAGATCCTACAATGAGCAGTTCTTC. It encodes CASSPGDRSYNEQFF.

The chain recombines TRBV9 with TRBJ2-5, with 11 bases lining up with TRBD2. The CDR3 is made up of 21 amino acids. Germline CDR1 and CDR2: SGDLS and YYNGEE. The V and J ends lost 3 bases and 1 base, in that order; junction bases with no gene match: 20. The CDR3 DNA reads as TGTGCCAGCAGCGCAAGTCTCTCTATTTATGGACTAGCGGGTTTCCAAGAGACCCAGTACTTC. This encodes CASSASLSIYGLAGFQETQYF.